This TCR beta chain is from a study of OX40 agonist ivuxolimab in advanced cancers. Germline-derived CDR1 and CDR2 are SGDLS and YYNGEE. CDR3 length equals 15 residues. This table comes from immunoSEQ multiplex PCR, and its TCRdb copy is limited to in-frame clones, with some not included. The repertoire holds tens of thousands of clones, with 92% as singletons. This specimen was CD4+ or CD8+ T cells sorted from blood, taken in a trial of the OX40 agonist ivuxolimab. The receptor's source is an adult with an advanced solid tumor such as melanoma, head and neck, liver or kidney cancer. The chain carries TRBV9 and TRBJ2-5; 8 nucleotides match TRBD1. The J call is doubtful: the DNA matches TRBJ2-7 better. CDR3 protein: CASSVGQGMPYEQYF. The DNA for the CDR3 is TGTGCCAGCAGCGTAGGACAGGGGATGCCCTACGAGCAGTACTTC.